This T cell receptor (beta chain) was captured by sequencing in a study of neurological immune-mediated disorders. The CDR3 is made up of 14 amino acids. Trimming removed 5 bases at V and 2 bases at J, with 13 bases between. Indicated time point: longitudinal time-point 2. Over 160 million TCR-beta sequences from 15-18 subjects were obtained in each sequencing run. TCRdb re-called the 5' RACE reads with MiXCR, one entry per CDR3 protein. The table includes 70,000 to 95,000 distinct CDR3 sequences, over 10% detected once. The sample consisted of PBMCs. V and J are TRBV12-3 or TRBV12-4 and TRBJ2-7; a weak D match, TRBD1 (5 bases). This TCR was recovered from a female donor with HTLV-1-associated myelopathy (HAM/TSP). CDR3 DNA: TGTGCCAGCAGTCCCGGACACAGCCCCTACGAGCAGTACTTC. It encodes CASSPGHSPYEQYF.